This T cell receptor beta chain originates from a study of shared clonotypes between healthy human individuals. Findings and caveats of the study: Expectations were that clonotype sharing among donors would be affected by sequencing depth.

The ends were cut back, 10 bases at V and 4 bases at J, with 14 bases in the middle. This CDR3 region has 13 residues. CDR1 and CDR2 (germline): LNHDA, SQIVND (reference sequence). A remark on this clone: Its antigen is still unknown.

Original data processing: Quality scores were absent from the junction-only immunoSEQ sequences, so filtering differed. The protocol was immunoSEQ multiplex PCR, while the TCRdb copy is restricted to in-frame clones and leaves out a portion. V and J calls and clone size follow that table, whereas D and trimming were derived from the DNA. The data show millions of clones, more than 90% seen once. The receptor's source is a man younger than 35 in good health. The gene calls are TRBV19 and TRBJ1-5; a weak D match, TRBD1 (5 bases). The specimen was naive CD4+ T cells sorted from blood. Subset of the sample: CD45RA+ positively selected. The CDR3 sequence: CATREVLNQPQHF. CDR3 DNA sequence: TGTGCCACCAGGGAGGTACTAAATCAGCCCCAGCATTTT.